These 7 T cell receptor beta chains share one sample of origin, sequenced in a study of long-term antiretroviral therapy in people with HIV. Version v3.0 of the immunoSEQ assay ran at survey level. Measured with immunoSEQ multiplex PCR; TCRdb has only the in-frame clones, and not every one. The repertoire holds some 14,000 clones, with about 80% as singletons. The sample was unsorted PBMCs, taken just before starting antiretroviral therapy. These receptors were taken from a man aged 40-49 years with HIV.

In DNA form, the CDR3 reads TGTGCCAGCAGTAAGCGGGACAACGCAGAAGCTTTCTTT. Amino acids: CASSKRDNAEAFF. The chain employs TRBV6-5 and TRBJ1-1; tentatively, D is TRBD1 (6 bases). The germline V and J ends were trimmed by 5 bases and 8 bases, with 15 bases remaining between them. CDR3 length equals 13 residues. Germline V lookup: CDR1 MNHEY, CDR2 SVGAGI.

The chain is built from TRBV18 and TRBJ1-4; 8 bases fit TRBD1. This CDR3 has 18 residues. The V segment lost 6 bases and the J segment 2 bases; nucleotides outside the gene matches: 14. Germline-derived CDR1 and CDR2 are KGHSH and LQKENI. The CDR3 bases are TGTGCCAGCTCGTCGACTACAGGGGGAGGGACGACTAATGAAAAACTGTTTTTT. The encoded protein is CASSSTTGGGTTNEKLFF.

The V and J genes are TRBV9 and TRBJ2-2; TRBD1 agrees at 7 bases. Germline lookup yields CDR1 SGDLS and CDR2 YYNGEE. There are 17 residues in the CDR3. V gave up 4 bases and J gave up 3 bases; unmatched junction bases: 12. The CDR3 region is CASSMPHRGVDTGELFF. The CDR3 DNA reads TGTGCCAGCAGCATGCCGCACAGGGGCGTCGACACCGGGGAGCTGTTTTTT.

This rearrangement joins TRBV7-9 to TRBJ2-1; D is possibly TRBD1 or TRBD2 (5 bases each). Germline V gene sequence: CDR1 SEHNR, CDR2 FQNEAQ (reference sequence). Deletions cut 5 bases from V and 6 bases from J, with 14 bases between. The CDR3 loop spans 14 amino acids. In DNA, the CDR3 is TGTGCCAGCAGCCGAGGGACCAACATCAATGAGCAGTTCTTC. Residues: CASSRGTNINEQFF.

This clone showed up just once. The CDR3 nucleotides read TGTGCCATCCGGACAGCGTACAATGAGCAGTTCTTC. Translating gives CAIRTAYNEQFF. The chain links TRBV27 to TRBJ2-1, with TRBD1 as a possible D gene (6 bases). This CDR3 is 12 amino acids long. Germline lookup yields CDR1 MNHEY and CDR2 SMNVEV (reference sequence). The V gene lost 10 bases and the J gene lost 4 bases, with 11 bases spanning the gap.

The DNA of the CDR3 is TGTGCCAGCAGCTTAGGTGACAGGGCCTCCTACGAGCAGTACTTC. It codes for CASSLGDRASYEQYF. The genes are TRBV7-6 and TRBJ2-7; 7 nucleotides align to TRBD1. This CDR3 comprises 15 residues. Germline CDR1 is SGHVS and CDR2 is FNYEAQ. V lost 1 base to trimming and J lost 0 bases; unmatched junction nucleotides: 3.

The V and J genes are TRBV7-9 and TRBJ2-7; D not certain. CDR3 length: 14 amino acids. Trimming removed 0 bases at V and 4 bases at J, with 10 bases between. Per the germline V gene, CDR1 is SEHNR and CDR2 is FQNEAQ (reference sequence). CDR3 nucleotides: TGTGCCAGCAGCTTAGCGTTACAGAATTACGAGCAGTACTTC. Its protein is CASSLALQNYEQYF.